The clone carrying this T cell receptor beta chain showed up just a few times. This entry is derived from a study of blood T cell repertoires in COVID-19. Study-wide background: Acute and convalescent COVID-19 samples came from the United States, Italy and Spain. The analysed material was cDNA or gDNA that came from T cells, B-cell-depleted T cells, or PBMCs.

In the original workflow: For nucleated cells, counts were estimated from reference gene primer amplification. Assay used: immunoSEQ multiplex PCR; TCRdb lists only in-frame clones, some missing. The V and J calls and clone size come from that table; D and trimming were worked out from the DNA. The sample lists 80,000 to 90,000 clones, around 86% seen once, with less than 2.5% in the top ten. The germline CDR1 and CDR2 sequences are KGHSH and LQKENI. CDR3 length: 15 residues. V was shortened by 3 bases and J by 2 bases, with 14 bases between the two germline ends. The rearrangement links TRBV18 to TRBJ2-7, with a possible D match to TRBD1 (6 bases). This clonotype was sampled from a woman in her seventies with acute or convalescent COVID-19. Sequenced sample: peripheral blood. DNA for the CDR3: TGTGCCAGCTCACCTGGCGCCAGGGGAACCTACGAGCAGTACTTC. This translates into CASSPGARGTYEQYF.